These T cell receptor beta chains were read from a single sample in a study of lymphopenia after photon versus proton radiotherapy. The assay was immunoSEQ multiplex PCR, and TCRdb's table has in-frame clones only and misses some. The top ten hold less than 7% of the sample, which has 25,000 to 35,000 clones, roughly nine tenths seen once. Sequencing was performed on peripheral blood, taken from a patient treated with photon-based radiotherapy. The receptors derive from a woman between 50 and 59 years old with pancreatic cancer. Each CDR3 is given with its conserved first and last residue. The D gene is left open where the match is weak. Rows may omit the clone size; those that give it use once, few, many or a size class.

clone size	J gene	D gene	V gene	CDR3 protein	CDR3 DNA
NA	TRBJ2-7	NA	TRBV9	CASSVAEGSYEQYF	TGTGCCAGCAGCGTAGCTGAGGGCTCTTACGAGCAGTACTTC
NA	TRBJ2-3	TRBD2	TRBV7-9	CASNTMGLAGTGDTQYF	TGTGCCAGCAACACTATGGGACTAGCGGGAACAGGAGATACGCAGTATTTT
NA	TRBJ2-5	TRBD2	TRBV5-5	CASSGTGTSGLALETQYF	TGTGCCAGCAGCGGTACCGGGACTAGCGGTCTAGCCCTAGAGACCCAGTACTTC
NA	TRBJ1-4	NA	TRBV7-2	CASSSTGSTNEKLFF	TGTGCCAGCAGCTCAACAGGGTCAACTAATGAAAAACTGTTTTTT
NA	TRBJ2-5	TRBD2	TRBV7-7	CASSLLAGAVGTQYF	TGTGCCAGCAGCTTACTAGCGGGGGCCGTAGGGACCCAGTACTTC
NA	TRBJ1-4	NA	TRBV10-1	CASSRDTGEKLFF	TGCGCCAGCTCCCGGGACACAGGGGAAAAACTGTTTTTT
NA	TRBJ2-1	NA	TRBV14	CASSQVRGYYNEQFF	TGTGCCAGCAGCCAAGTGCGGGGCTACTACAATGAGCAGTTCTTC
NA	TRBJ1-2	NA	TRBV27	CASSPGPYGYTF	TGTGCCAGCAGTCCCGGGCCATATGGCTACACCTTC
once	TRBJ2-6	TRBD1	TRBV9	CASSLSTGTEYSGANVLTF	TGTGCCAGCAGCCTATCAACCGGGACAGAGTACTCTGGGGCCAACGTCCTGACTTTC
once	TRBJ2-7	TRBD1	TRBV19	CASSIGQGAYEQYF	TGTGCCAGTAGTATAGGACAGGGAGCCTACGAGCAGTACTTC
NA	TRBJ2-7	TRBD1	TRBV28	CASNHGGTGGYEQYF	TGTGCCAGCAACCACGGGGGGACAGGGGGGTACGAGCAGTACTTC
NA	TRBJ2-1	TRBD1	TRBV10-3	CAISESWTGQRGEQFF	TGTGCCATCAGTGAGTCCTGGACAGGACAACGGGGTGAGCAGTTCTTC
NA	TRBJ2-1	NA	TRBV7-2	CASSPTSGPGNNEQFF	TGTGCCAGCAGCCCCACATCAGGGCCCGGAAACAATGAGCAGTTCTTC
NA	TRBJ1-4	NA	TRBV28	CASSFSLNAHNEKLFF	TGTGCCAGCAGTTTTTCCTTAAATGCGCATAATGAAAAACTGTTTTTT
NA	TRBJ1-5	NA	TRBV6-5	CASRGGGGNQPQHF	TGTGCCAGCAGGGGGGGCGGCGGCAATCAGCCCCAGCATTTT
NA	TRBJ2-3	TRBD2	TRBV5-1	CASSLARTSGSTDTQYF	TGCGCCAGCAGCTTGGCCCGGACTAGCGGGAGCACAGATACGCAGTATTTT
NA	TRBJ2-1	NA	TRBV27	CASSLFPGGISYNEQFF	TGTGCCAGCAGTTTATTCCCAGGGGGGATCTCCTACAATGAGCAGTTCTTC
NA	TRBJ1-5	TRBD1	TRBV7-8	CASSPQTGHVSQPQHF	TGTGCCAGCAGCCCGCAGACAGGGCATGTGAGTCAGCCCCAGCATTTT
NA	TRBJ1-2	NA	TRBV6-5	CASSYSQGGYTF	TGTGCCAGCAGCTACTCCCAGGGCGGCTACACCTTC
NA	TRBJ2-1	NA	TRBV5-1	CASSFNAGKALSYNEQFF	TGCGCCAGCAGCTTCAACGCAGGGAAGGCATTATCCTACAATGAGCAGTTCTTC
NA	TRBJ2-3	NA	TRBV25-1	CASSEWAGSVGGTDTQYF	TGTGCCAGCAGTGAATGGGCAGGGAGCGTGGGTGGCACAGATACGCAGTATTTT
once	TRBJ2-5	NA	TRBV29-1	CSVDRGPQETQYF	TGCAGCGTTGACAGGGGACCCCAAGAGACCCAGTACTTC
NA	TRBJ2-7	NA	TRBV13	CASSLAGVIYEQYF	TGTGCCAGCAGCTTAGCGGGAGTTATATACGAGCAGTACTTC
NA	TRBJ2-1	NA	TRBV10-3	CAIGEGLNEQFF	TGTGCCATCGGAGAGGGGTTGAATGAGCAGTTCTTC
NA	TRBJ1-2	NA	TRBV9	CASSVGIGSNYGYTF	TGTGCCAGCAGCGTAGGGATAGGCAGTAACTATGGCTACACCTTC
NA	TRBJ2-7	NA	TRBV9	CASTETDSPYEQYF	TGTGCCAGCACCGAAACGGACAGCCCCTACGAGCAGTACTTC
NA	TRBJ2-3	TRBD2	TRBV9	CASSVTTSGFRTDTQYF	TGTGCCAGCAGCGTGACGACTAGCGGTTTTCGCACAGATACGCAGTATTTT
NA	TRBJ1-1	NA	TRBV9	CASSGRGNTEAFF	TGTGCCAGCAGCGGGAGAGGGAACACTGAAGCTTTCTTT
NA	TRBJ2-5	TRBD2	TRBV5-4	CASSSKTSGRVKETQYF	TGTGCCAGCAGCTCCAAGACTAGCGGGAGGGTTAAAGAGACCCAGTACTTC
NA	TRBJ2-1	TRBD2	TRBV7-3	CASSSGTPGPGKFF	TGTGCCAGCAGCAGCGGGACGCCGGGTCCGGGCAAGTTCTTC
NA	TRBJ1-4	NA	TRBV19	CASSMGETGTNEKLFF	TGTGCCAGTAGTATGGGGGAGACGGGAACTAATGAAAAACTGTTTTTT
NA	TRBJ2-7	NA	TRBV12-2	CASRRSSRLAGRYEQYF	TGTGCAAGTCGCCGGAGCTCGCGGCTAGCGGGTCGCTACGAGCAGTACTTC
NA	TRBJ2-5	TRBD1	TRBV5-4	CASSFTSGGSETQYF	TGTGCCAGCAGCTTTACTTCAGGGGGCTCGGAGACCCAGTACTTC
once	TRBJ2-3	TRBD2	TRBV5-8	CASSLSLAGSTDTQYF	TGTGCCAGCAGCTTGTCACTAGCGGGATCCACAGATACGCAGTATTTT
NA	TRBJ1-2	NA	TRBV7-2	CASSLGIPRDAGYTF	TGTGCCAGCAGCTTAGGTATCCCCAGGGACGCAGGCTACACCTTC
NA	TRBJ2-2	NA	TRBV7-2	CASRAADRITGELFF	TGTGCCAGCAGGGCCGCGGACAGAATCACCGGGGAGCTGTTTTTT
NA	TRBJ2-1	TRBD2	TRBV4-2	CASSQDGSGGRSEQFF	TGTGCCAGCAGCCAAGATGGGTCGGGCGGGAGGTCGGAGCAGTTCTTC
few	TRBJ1-5	NA	TRBV28	CASRSSNQPQHF	TGTGCCAGCAGAAGTAGCAATCAGCCCCAGCATTTT
NA	TRBJ1-1	NA	TRBV4-2	CASSPARTEGTEAFF	TGTGCCAGCAGCCCCGCCCGGACAGAAGGAACTGAAGCTTTCTTT
NA	TRBJ1-1	NA	TRBV6-5	CASRVQGSNTEAFF	TGTGCCAGCAGGGTACAGGGTTCGAACACTGAAGCTTTCTTT
NA	TRBJ2-3	NA	TRBV30	CAWSVASGTLGTQYF	NA